This T cell receptor beta chain comes out of a study of shared T cell receptors in the human thymus. Only in-frame clones appear in the TCRdb table, and some are missing; sequencing was by immunoSEQ multiplex PCR. The sample has 450,000 to 650,000 clones, around 78% seen once. V dropped 4 bases and J dropped 10; count of bases not matched to a gene: 16. CDR1 and CDR2 from the germline V gene are SGHRS and YFSETQ. This CDR3 contains 16 residues. The sample was also linked to a second study, of human thymus T cells. As that study records: During corrective heart surgery, resections were taken, and the thymus tissue came from them. Biased V and J segment usage appeared in thymus and peripheral blood.

The sequencing sample was made of thymocytes. The chain joins TRBV5-1 to TRBJ2-3, with TRBD2 identical over 9 bases. This receptor was identified in a boy under two years old with a congenital heart defect. CDR3 bases: TGCGCCAGCAGCAACCTCAAAGCGGGAGGAAGGGGTGCGCAGTATTTT. Protein sequence: CASSNLKAGGRGAQYF.